These 19 T cell receptor beta chains were all obtained from the same sample, sequenced in a study of blood T cell repertoires in COVID-19. Profiled with immunoSEQ multiplex PCR; TCRdb holds only in-frame clones, not every one. The data contain 230,000 or so clones, 88% of them singletons. The sequenced material came from PBMCs or T cells enriched from blood (not recorded which). These receptors all stem from a woman aged 40 to 50 with acute COVID-19.

The DNA for the CDR3 is TGTGCCAGCAGCCCCGATCAGTCCGGCACAGATACGCAGTATTTT. Translated, it gives CASSPDQSGTDTQYF. The chain recombines TRBV3-1 (or the pseudogene TRBV3-2) with TRBJ2-3; D not resolved. V dropped 4 bases and J dropped 1 base, with 12 bases sitting between them. This CDR3 region has 15 residues. From germline, CDR1 is LGHDT and CDR2 YNNKEL (reference sequence).

This chain connects TRBV3-1 (or the pseudogene TRBV3-2) to TRBJ1-1; TRBD1 aligns across 7 bases. With V trimmed by 0 bases and J by 4 bases, 5 bases remained unmatched. The length of the CDR3 is 15 residues. Germline V lookup: CDR1 LGHDT, CDR2 YNNKEL (reference sequence). The DNA for the CDR3 is TGTGCCAGCAGCCAAGACCCCAGGGGGTTCACTGAAGCTTTCTTT. Its translation is CASSQDPRGFTEAFF.

This clone was found a few times. The chain recombines TRBV3-1 (or the pseudogene TRBV3-2) with TRBJ2-7; D may be TRBD2 (5 bases). The V gene lost 8 bases and the J gene lost 3 bases, with 11 bases spanning the gap. CDR1 LGHDT and CDR2 YNNKEL come from the germline V gene (reference sequence). This CDR3 has 12 amino acids. The CDR3 here is CASGGQSYEQYF. CDR3 bases: TGTGCCAGCGGCGGGCAGAGCTACGAGCAGTACTTC.

The genes are TRBV12-5 and TRBJ1-1; 8 positions match TRBD1. CDR1 and CDR2 (germline): LGHNT, FRNRAP. CDR3 length equals 13 residues. V was clipped by 9 bases and J by 6 bases; unmatched bases: 9. The CDR3 region is CASLQGVDAEAFF. The CDR3 region has the DNA TGTGCTAGCCTACAGGGGGTCGACGCTGAAGCTTTCTTT. The variable domain in full, with the rest retrieved from reference TRBV12-5 and TRBJ1-1, is DARVTQTPRHKVTEMGQEVTMRCQPILGHNTVFWYRQTMMQGLELLAYFRNRAPLDDSGMPKDRFSAEMPDATLATLKIQPSEPRDSAVYFCASLQGVDAEAFFGQGTRLTVV.

The V gene is TRBV3-1 (or the pseudogene TRBV3-2), the J gene TRBJ2-3; D unresolved. Germline V gives CDR1 LGHDT, CDR2 YNNKEL (reference sequence). V lost 5 bases and J 10 bases, leaving 16 bases between the germline ends. The CDR3 is 13 amino acids. CDR3 DNA sequence: TGTGCCAGCAGCAAAGGTAGGCCTAGACCGCAGTATTTT. It translates to CASSKGRPRPQYF.

The chain couples TRBV6-2 or TRBV6-3 to TRBJ1-1; unclear D gene. Germline V lookup: CDR1 MNHEY, CDR2 SVGEGT. The CDR3 is 14 residues long. Between the trimmed V and J ends, which lost 6 bases and 1 base, there was a span of 12 bases. The CDR3 bases are TGTGCCAGCAGCCCCGTAGGGAGGAACACTGAAGCTTTCTTT. It encodes CASSPVGRNTEAFF.

This clone was seen more than once but under ten times. V gene TRBV11-2 combines with J gene TRBJ1-2; D is undetermined. V was cut by 7 bases and J by 3 bases, with 12 bases left in between. The germline CDR1 and CDR2 sequences are SGHAT and FQNNGV. This CDR3 has 13 residues. CDR3 in DNA: TGTGCCAGCACCCTACGGGTGTACTATGGCTACACCTTC. This codes for CASTLRVYYGYTF.

The J gene is TRBJ1-2, the V gene TRBV7-9; 9 positions match TRBD1. In germline, CDR1 is SEHNR, CDR2 FQNEAQ (reference sequence). This CDR3 is built from 14 residues. V trimming: 5 bases; J trimming: 6 bases; junction bases outside the gene matches: 7. The CDR3: CASSPWTGANGYTF. The DNA for the CDR3 is TGTGCCAGCAGCCCCTGGACAGGGGCTAATGGCTACACCTTC. Full variable domain (missing parts from reference TRBV7-9 and TRBJ1-2): DTGVSQNPRHKITKRGQNVTFRCDPISEHNRLYWYRQTLGQGPEFLTYFQNEAQLEKSRLLSDRFSAERPKGSFSTLEIQRTEQGDSAMYLCASSPWTGANGYTFGSGTRLTVV.

This clone was seen a handful of times. The J gene is TRBJ2-5, the V gene TRBV5-4; 9 bases fit TRBD2. V lost 1 base to trimming and J lost 3 bases; unmatched junction nucleotides: 7. CDR3 length equals 16 residues. CDR1 and CDR2 from the germline V gene are SGHNT and YYREEE (reference sequence). The CDR3 DNA follows: TGTGCCAGCAGCTTGTTCGCGGGGGGGGGTAAAGAGACCCAGTACTTC. As protein: CASSLFAGGGKETQYF.

The rearrangement links TRBV5-1 to TRBJ2-3; the D is unclear. The CDR3 sequence is 13 residues long. The germline CDR1 and CDR2 sequences are SGHRS and YFSETQ. Trimming took 9 bases from V and 1 from J, leaving 12 bases between them. CDR3 DNA sequence: TGCGCCACCAACCATGGAGGCACAGATACGCAGTATTTT. As protein: CATNHGGTDTQYF. Complete variable domain (other parts from reference TRBV5-1 and TRBJ2-3): KAGVTQTPRYLIKTRGQQVTLSCSPISGHRSVSWYQQTPGQGLQFLFEYFSETQRNKGNFPGRFSGRQFSNSRSEMNVSTLELGDSALYLCATNHGGTDTQYFGPGTRLTVL.

The chain carries TRBV11-3 and TRBJ1-1; 10 bases are a match to TRBD1. This CDR3 contains 15 residues. Per germline, CDR1 SGHNT and CDR2 YENEEA. The trim removed 5 bases at V and 6 bases at J, leaving 9 bases unmatched. CDR3 sequence (DNA): TGTGCCAGCAGCCCCCGACAGGGGGCAAGCGCTGAAGCTTTCTTT. Residues: CASSPRQGASAEAFF.

The V and J genes are TRBV3-1 (or the pseudogene TRBV3-2) and TRBJ2-5; D possibly corresponds to TRBD2 (5 bases). With 4 bases removed from V and 4 bases from J, the gap between germline ends came to 7 bases. The CDR3 runs to 12 residues. Germline V gene data show CDR1 as LGHDT and CDR2 as YNNKEL (reference sequence). CDR3 coding DNA: TGTGCCAGCAGCCTACTAGGAGAGACCCAGTACTTC. Translating it yields CASSLLGETQYF.

V is TRBV18 and J is TRBJ2-1; 9 positions agree with TRBD2. The CDR3 is made up of 14 amino acids. Germline CDR1 is KGHSH and CDR2 is LQKENI. Unmatched junction bases numbered 7, after V lost 4 bases and J lost 9 bases. The CDR3 sequence: CASSLLGLASEQFF. The CDR3 DNA reads as TGTGCCAGCTCACTCCTCGGACTAGCGAGTGAGCAGTTCTTC.

The J gene is TRBJ2-1, the V gene TRBV5-4, with a weak D call TRBD1 (6 bases). V dropped 4 bases and J dropped 8 bases, with 16 bases sitting between them. The length of the CDR3 is 14 residues. From germline, CDR1 is SGHNT and CDR2 YYREEE (reference sequence). CDR3 residues: CASSPVPGADEQFF. CDR3 nucleotide sequence: TGTGCCAGCAGCCCCGTTCCAGGGGCGGATGAGCAGTTCTTC.

The chain recombines TRBV7-2 with TRBJ1-1; the match to TRBD1 covers 7 bases. The junction had 7 bases not matched to a gene; V was cut back by 5 bases and J by 1 base. The CDR3 has 15 residues. CDR1 is SGHTA, CDR2 FQGNSA, per germline. CDR3 in amino acids: CASSARQGPNTEAFF. CDR3 DNA: TGTGCCAGCAGCGCGAGACAGGGACCGAACACTGAAGCTTTCTTT.

The table lists this clone with a count of one. V usage is TRBV23-1 and J usage is TRBJ1-1; 8 bases agree with TRBD1. TRBV23-1 is designated an ORF whose function remains uncertain. CDR3 length equals 17 residues. V dropped 0 bases and J dropped 3; count of bases not matched to a gene: 9. The CDR3, as DNA: TGCGCCAGCAGTCAATCGATACAGGGGGTTGGGGACACTGAAGCTTTCTTT. This sequence encodes CASSQSIQGVGDTEAFF.

The chain joins TRBV3-1 (or the pseudogene TRBV3-2) to TRBJ1-2; D uncertain. V was trimmed by 1 base and J by 8 bases, leaving 14 bases between them. This CDR3 has 14 amino acids. The germline V gene encodes CDR1 LGHDT and CDR2 YNNKEL (reference sequence). The CDR3 DNA is TGTGCCAGCAGCCAAGGGACTTCTCCAAGGGGCTACACCTTC. This encodes CASSQGTSPRGYTF.

The V call is TRBV30, the J call TRBJ2-1; D is possibly TRBD1 (5 bases). CDR1 and CDR2 (germline): GTSNPN, SVGIG (reference sequence). The CDR3 sequence is 12 residues long. V dropped 3 bases and J dropped 5 bases, with 8 bases sitting between them. The CDR3 reads CAWSRENNEQFF. The CDR3 DNA sequence: TGTGCCTGGAGCAGGGAAAACAATGAGCAGTTCTTC. The variable domain in full, with the rest retrieved from reference TRBV30 and TRBJ2-1, is SQTIHQWPATLVQPVGSPLSLECTVEGTSNPNLYWYRQAAGRGLQLLFYSVGIGQISSEVPQNLSASRPQDRQFILSSKKLLLSDSGFYLCAWSRENNEQFFGPGTRLTVL.

This sequence joins TRBV19 and TRBJ1-3; no definite D call. Looked up from germline, CDR1 is LNHDA and CDR2 is SQIVND (reference sequence). Trimming shortened V by 5 bases and J by 3 bases, and 11 bases separated the two germline ends. There are 14 residues in the CDR3. CDR3 coding DNA: TGTGCCAGTAGTTTGGCGGGTTTTGGAAACACCATATATTTT. Translated, it gives CASSLAGFGNTIYF.